A selection of T cell receptor beta chains follows, all from one sample in a study of radiotherapy plus CTLA-4 blockade in lung cancer. The data were produced by immunoSEQ multiplex PCR, yet TCRdb's version contains in-frame clones alone and is incomplete. The table records some 80,000 clones, around 78% of them present only once. The source was peripheral blood, collected from a patient treated with radiotherapy plus ipilimumab. Receptors were obtained from a human donor with non-small cell lung cancer whose response to radiotherapy plus ipilimumab could not be evaluated. Some clones in this sample may be carry-over from other donors' samples. The CDR3 runs from the conserved cysteine through the conserved F or W. Each record gives: CDR3 protein, CDR3 DNA, clone size, J gene, D gene, V gene, CDR3 length. A D gene is named only where the DNA matches it firmly. Clone size is given for some rows only: seen once, a few or many times, or a class if the clone is expanded.

CASSLNRVGQETQYF,TGTGCCAGCAGTCTTAACAGGGTGGGTCAAGAGACCCAGTACTTC,NA,TRBJ2-5,NA,TRBV7-9,15
CASRLGTGPNYGYTF,TGTGCCAGCAGGCTTGGGACAGGGCCTAACTATGGCTACACCTTC,NA,TRBJ1-2,TRBD1,TRBV6-1,15
CASSLAFGSSYNSPLHF,TGTGCCAGCAGCTTAGCATTTGGCAGCTCCTATAATTCACCCCTCCACTTT,NA,TRBJ1-6,NA,TRBV7-2,17
CASSPGGAGGNTDTQYF,TGTGCCAGCAGCCCAGGGGGAGCGGGGGGAAACACAGATACGCAGTATTTT,NA,TRBJ2-3,TRBD2,TRBV7-2,17
CASSSSGGGFNEQFF,TGCGCCAGCAGCTCCAGCGGGGGGGGGTTCAATGAGCAGTTCTTC,NA,TRBJ2-1,TRBD2,TRBV5-1,15
CAIGTDSNQPQHF,TGTGCCATCGGGACAGATAGCAATCAGCCCCAGCATTTT,medium-sized,TRBJ1-5,TRBD1,TRBV10-3,13
CASSPPTGSNTEAFF,TGTGCCAGCTCACCACCGACAGGGTCTAACACTGAAGCTTTCTTT,NA,TRBJ1-1,TRBD1,TRBV18,15
CASSFLGQGATDTQYF,TGTGCCAGCAGTTTCCTGGGACAGGGGGCCACAGATACGCAGTATTTT,NA,TRBJ2-3,TRBD1,TRBV27,16
CASSLLGRTSNQPQHF,TGTGCCAGCAGCCTACTCGGGAGGACGAGCAATCAGCCCCAGCATTTT,once,TRBJ1-5,NA,TRBV28,16
CASTSPGQGEAFF,TGTGCCAGTACCTCCCCGGGACAGGGTGAAGCTTTCTTT,NA,TRBJ1-1,TRBD1,TRBV19,13
CASSSRTGTSTDTQYF,TGCGCCAGCAGCTCCCGGACAGGGACTAGCACAGATACGCAGTATTTT,NA,TRBJ2-3,TRBD1,TRBV5-1,16
CASSFPGNYGYTF,TGTGCCAGCAGCTTCCCGGGTAACTATGGCTACACCTTC,NA,TRBJ1-2,NA,TRBV5-8,13
CASSRTGGQPQHF,TGTGCCAGTTCCCGGACAGGGGGACAGCCCCAGCATTTT,NA,TRBJ1-5,TRBD1,TRBV19,13
CAALSYERNTEAFF,TGTGCCGCCCTATCCTACGAGAGGAACACTGAAGCTTTCTTT,NA,TRBJ1-1,NA,TRBV10-3,14
CASSYLAGLWYEQYF,TGTGCCAGCAGTTACTTGGCAGGGTTGTGGTACGAGCAGTACTTC,NA,TRBJ2-7,NA,TRBV6-6,15
CAWSHRDRDVKGTGELFF,TGTGCCTGGAGTCACCGGGACAGGGACGTAAAGGGCACCGGGGAGCTGTTTTTT,NA,TRBJ2-2,TRBD1,TRBV30,18
CASSPGQTKNIQYF,TGCGCCAGCAGCCCGGGACAGACAAAAAACATTCAGTACTTC,NA,TRBJ2-4,TRBD1,TRBV5-1,14
CASSLSPLETQYF,TGTGCCAGCAGCTTATCCCCCCTAGAGACCCAGTACTTC,NA,TRBJ2-5,NA,TRBV7-2,13
CASSLNWEDEQFF,TGTGCCAGCAGCTTAAATTGGGAGGATGAGCAGTTCTTC,NA,TRBJ2-1,NA,TRBV7-9,13
CASRERTGGSADTQYF,TGTGCCAGTAGAGAACGGACAGGGGGCTCAGCAGATACGCAGTATTTT,NA,TRBJ2-3,TRBD1,TRBV19,16
CASSLVDQPQHF,TGTGCCAGCAGTTTAGTAGATCAGCCCCAGCATTTT,many,TRBJ1-5,NA,TRBV28,12
CASSGVWGQSSYEQYF,TGTGCCAGCAGTGGGGTGTGGGGACAGAGCTCCTACGAGCAGTACTTC,NA,TRBJ2-7,TRBD1,TRBV6-1,16
CASSNRGSYEQYF,TGTGCCAGCTCAAACAGGGGCTCCTACGAGCAGTACTTC,few,TRBJ2-7,TRBD1,TRBV18,13
CASSPTGNNQPQHF,TGTGCCAGCAGCCCGACAGGGAACAATCAGCCCCAGCATTTT,NA,TRBJ1-5,TRBD1,TRBV14,14
CASSYRDSGQPQHF,TGTGCCAGCAGTTACCGGGACAGCGGGCAGCCCCAGCATTTT,NA,TRBJ1-5,TRBD1,TRBV6-5,14
CASSLDGRGETQYF,TGTGCCAGCAGCTTAGACGGCAGGGGAGAGACCCAGTACTTC,NA,TRBJ2-5,NA,TRBV11-2,14
CASSLLKETQYF,TGTGCCAGCAGCTTATTAAAAGAGACCCAGTACTTC,NA,TRBJ2-5,NA,TRBV11-2,12
CASSLAHGNTEAFF,TGTGCCAGCAGCTTAGCGCACGGGAACACTGAAGCTTTCTTT,NA,TRBJ1-1,NA,TRBV7-9,14
CANSSYLYTGELFF,TGTGCCAACAGTTCCTACTTGTACACCGGGGAGCTGTTTTTT,NA,TRBJ2-2,NA,TRBV6-5,14
CAIEGHRGSPLHF,TGTGCCATCGAGGGCCACCGGGGGTCACCCCTCCACTTT,once,TRBJ1-6,NA,TRBV6-5,13
CASSIPGVYGYTF,TGCGCCAGCAGCATTCCAGGGGTCTATGGCTACACCTTC,few,TRBJ1-2,NA,TRBV5-1,13
CASSLEGVIQRGPKGEQYF,TGTGCCAGCAGCTTAGAAGGGGTAATCCAGCGGGGGCCAAAGGGTGAGCAGTACTTC,once,TRBJ2-7,TRBD2,TRBV7-2,19
CASSLETSGGGYTGELFF,TGTGCCAGCAGCTTAGAGACTAGCGGGGGAGGGTACACCGGGGAGCTGTTTTTT,NA,TRBJ2-2,TRBD2,TRBV7-2,18
CASSSHESVGNLHF,TGTGCCAGTAGTAGTCACGAGAGCGTCGGGAACCTCCACTTT,NA,TRBJ1-6,NA,TRBV19,14
CASSTAPPGELFF,TGTGCCAGCTCAACTGCTCCCCCCGGGGAGCTGTTTTTT,NA,TRBJ2-2,NA,TRBV7-2,13
CASSLWDRSEQFF,TGTGCCAGCAGTTTATGGGACAGATCTGAGCAGTTCTTC,NA,TRBJ2-1,TRBD1,TRBV27,13
CASSYRGPSDTQYF,TGTGCCAGCAGTTACAGGGGGCCGTCAGATACGCAGTATTTT,NA,TRBJ2-3,TRBD1,TRBV6-5,14
CASGRGTGEQYF,TGTGCCAGCGGTCGGGGGACGGGCGAGCAGTACTTC,NA,TRBJ2-7,NA,TRBV7-2,12
CASSLFSTQNTGELFF,TGTGCCAGCAGTTTATTCTCGACACAGAACACCGGGGAGCTGTTTTTT,NA,TRBJ2-2,NA,TRBV27,16
CASAWASDRGEQYF,TGTGCCAGCGCCTGGGCTAGCGATAGAGGCGAGCAGTACTTC,NA,TRBJ2-7,NA,TRBV21-1,14